The 5 T cell receptor beta chains in this list originate from one sample, sequenced in a study of blood T cell repertoires in COVID-19. This table comes from immunoSEQ multiplex PCR, and its TCRdb copy is limited to in-frame clones, with some not included. The table includes around 250,000 clones, approximately 85% detected once. The source material was PBMCs or T cells enriched from blood (not recorded which). Receptors originate from a woman in her forties or fifties who had recovered from COVID-19.

The gene calls are TRBV19 and TRBJ2-1; 8 nucleotides match TRBD2. This CDR3 has 16 amino acids. Germline assignment: CDR1 LNHDA and CDR2 SQIVND (reference sequence). V was clipped by 5 bases and J by 0 bases; unmatched bases: 6. The CDR3 loop reads CASSPRGGSSYNEQFF. In DNA form, the CDR3 reads TGTGCCAGTAGTCCCCGGGGGGGGAGCTCCTACAATGAGCAGTTCTTC. Drawing the rest from reference TRBV19 and TRBJ2-1, the complete variable domain is DGGITQSPKYLFRKEGQNVTLSCEQNLNHDAMYWYRQDPGQGLRLIYYSQIVNDFQKGDIAEGYSVSREKKESFPLTVTSAQKNPTAFYLCASSPRGGSSYNEQFFGPGTRLTVL.

The V and J genes are TRBV29-1 and TRBJ2-5, with TRBD2 matching over 8 bases. The J segment lost 4 bases and the V segment lost 3 bases, leaving 1 base of the junction unmatched. The CDR3 runs 12 residues. Per germline, CDR1 SQVTM and CDR2 ANQGSEA. CDR3: CSVDRGGETQYF. DNA for the CDR3: TGCAGCGTTGATCGGGGGGGAGAGACCCAGTACTTC.

V gene TRBV4-1 combines with J gene TRBJ1-2; 8 positions agree with TRBD1. With V trimmed by 1 base and J by 8 bases, 6 bases remained unmatched. The CDR3 extends over 14 amino acids. CDR1 MGHRA and CDR2 YSYEKL come from the germline V gene. In DNA form, the CDR3 reads TGCGCCAGCAGCCAAGGGACAGGGAAGGGAGGCTACACCTTC. Translated: CASSQGTGKGGYTF.

The V and J genes are TRBV5-1 and TRBJ1-1; D gene uncertain. The CDR3 extends over 14 amino acids. CDR1 is SGHRS, CDR2 YFSETQ, per germline. V was trimmed by 4 bases and J by 11 bases, leaving 21 bases between them. As DNA, the CDR3 is TGCGCCAGCAGCCTCCGTTTATTCGAAGGGAGGGCTTTCTTT. Protein sequence: CASSLRLFEGRAFF.

This clone was observed a single time. The V call is TRBV2, the J call TRBJ1-2; the match to TRBD1 covers 10 bases. This CDR3 is 16 amino acids long. The J segment lost 4 bases and the V segment lost 6 bases, leaving 11 bases of the junction unmatched. Looked up from germline, CDR1 is SNHLY and CDR2 is FYNNEI. Written as DNA, the CDR3 is TGTGCCAGCAGGCAGGGACAGGGGTTTTTGAGCTATGGCTACACCTTC. Protein: CASRQGQGFLSYGYTF. Using reference TRBV2 and TRBJ1-2 for the parts outside the CDR3, the full variable domain is EPEVTQTPSHQVTQMGQEVILRCVPISNHLYFYWYRQILGQKVEFLVSFYNNEISEKSEIFDDQFSVERPDGSNFTLKIRSTKLEDSAMYFCASRQGQGFLSYGYTFGSGTRLTVV.